This T cell receptor (beta chain) stems from a study of shared clonotypes between healthy human individuals. Study-wide context: Each donor's CD4 naive and CD4 memory cells filled three plates apiece, CD8 naive two, and CD8 memory one.

Profiled with immunoSEQ multiplex PCR; TCRdb holds only in-frame clones, not every one. The profile shows about 2.3 million clones, 92% of them singletons. V lost 0 bases and J 5 bases, leaving 7 bases between the germline ends. The CDR3 sequence is 14 residues long. Germline CDR1 MNHNY, CDR2 SVGAGI (reference sequence). Study-level results: With several donors compared, 4% to 5% of naive CD4 clonotypes were shared. Among donors, clonotype sharing was expected to be affected by sequencing depth.

A single count supports this clone. The antigen is undetermined. The sequence came from a young man in good health. Some clones in this sample may be carry-over from other donors' samples. The V call is TRBV6-6, the J call TRBJ1-4; D unclear. The source material was naive CD4+ T cells from PBMCs. Subset reported: CD45RA+ positively selected. CDR3 region: CASSYSRQNEKLFF. Here the CDR3 DNA reads TGTGCCAGCAGTTACTCTCGGCAAAATGAAAAACTGTTTTTT.